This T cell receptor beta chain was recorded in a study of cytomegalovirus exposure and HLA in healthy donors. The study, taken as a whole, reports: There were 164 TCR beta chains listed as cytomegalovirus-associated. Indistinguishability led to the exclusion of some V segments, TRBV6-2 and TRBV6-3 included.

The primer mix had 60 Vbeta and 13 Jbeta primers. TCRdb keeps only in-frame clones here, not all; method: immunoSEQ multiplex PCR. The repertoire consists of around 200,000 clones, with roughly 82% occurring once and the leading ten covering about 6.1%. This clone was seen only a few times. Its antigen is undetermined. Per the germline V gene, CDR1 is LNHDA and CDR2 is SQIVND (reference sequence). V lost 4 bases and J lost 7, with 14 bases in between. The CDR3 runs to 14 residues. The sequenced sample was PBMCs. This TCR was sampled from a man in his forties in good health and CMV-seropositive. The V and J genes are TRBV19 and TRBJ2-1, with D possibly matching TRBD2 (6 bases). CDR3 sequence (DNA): TGTGCCAGTAGTAAGGGACGGGACTGGAATGAGCAGTTCTTC. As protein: CASSKGRDWNEQFF.